One and the same sample provided the 29 T cell receptor beta chains below, sequenced in a study of shared clonotypes between healthy human individuals. The protocol was immunoSEQ multiplex PCR, while the TCRdb copy is restricted to in-frame clones and leaves out a portion. The sample shows 2 million to 2.5 million clones, less than 95% of them seen only once. The sequenced sample was naive CD4+ T cells from PBMCs. Subset reported: CD45RA+ positively selected. These receptors originate from a young man in good health. Some clones in this sample may be carry-over from other donors' samples.

The J gene is TRBJ1-1, the V gene TRBV7-9; 8 bases align to TRBD1. This CDR3 is built from 14 residues. Germline CDR1 SEHNR, CDR2 FQNEAQ (reference sequence). V lost 5 bases to trimming and J lost 4 bases; unmatched junction nucleotides: 6. The CDR3 DNA is TGTGCCAGCAGCCCGCAGGGGGCGCGCACTGAAGCTTTCTTT. Translating it yields CASSPQGARTEAFF.

This clone has just one count. This rearrangement joins TRBV28 to TRBJ1-2; D unresolved. The CDR3 is 13 residues long. The germline gives CDR1 MDHEN, CDR2 SYDVKM. The V gene lost 2 bases and the J gene lost 4 bases, with 8 bases spanning the gap. The CDR3 DNA reads as TGTGCCAGCAGTTTACGTAAATTCTATGGCTACACCTTC. It specifies CASSLRKFYGYTF.

The rearrangement uses TRBV5-1 and TRBJ2-1; D remains unclear. This CDR3 contains 19 residues. Germline lookup yields CDR1 SGHRS and CDR2 YFSETQ. Deletions cut 1 base from V and 4 bases from J, with 24 bases between. The CDR3 region has the DNA TGCGCCAGCAGCTTGAGTCCCCCAAAATTCGAGACCGGATACAATGAGCAGTTCTTC. Translated, it gives CASSLSPPKFETGYNEQFF. Filled out from reference TRBV5-1 and TRBJ2-1, the complete variable domain reads KAGVTQTPRYLIKTRGQQVTLSCSPISGHRSVSWYQQTPGQGLQFLFEYFSETQRNKGNFPGRFSGRQFSNSRSEMNVSTLELGDSALYLCASSLSPPKFETGYNEQFFGPGTRLTVL.

This clone has a single count. J is TRBJ1-1 and V is TRBV6-5, with D possibly TRBD1 on 6 matching bases. The germline gives CDR1 MNHEY, CDR2 SVGAGI. V was cut by 4 bases and J by 7 bases, with 16 bases left in between. The CDR3 runs to 14 residues. The CDR3 region has the DNA TGTGCCAGCAGTTCCCCCGGGACACTTAATGAAGCTTTCTTT. Amino acid sequence: CASSSPGTLNEAFF.

The chain combines TRBV5-1 with TRBJ2-7; 9 bases are shared with TRBD1. The CDR3 totals 16 residues. Germline lookup yields CDR1 SGHRS and CDR2 YFSETQ. Trimming at V came to 3 bases and at J to 6 bases, leaving 13 bases not matched to a gene. Here the CDR3 reads CASSSGNLQGAAEQYF. The CDR3 region has the DNA TGCGCCAGCAGCTCCGGAAACCTACAGGGGGCGGCCGAGCAGTACTTC.

Comment on this clone: Different DNA sequences within this sample yield the same CDR3. This sequence joins TRBV5-1 and TRBJ2-5, with D perhaps matching TRBD1 (6 bases). The CDR3 loop spans 15 amino acids. V lost 4 bases and J 0 bases, leaving 13 bases between the germline ends. Germline lookup yields CDR1 SGHRS and CDR2 YFSETQ. CDR3 DNA sequence: TGCGCCAGCAGCCCCAGGGACACGTACCAAGAGACCCAGTACTTC. The encoded protein is CASSPRDTYQETQYF.

A note on this clone: Other nucleotide sequences in the sample specify the same CDR3. The chain recombines TRBV5-1 with TRBJ2-5; 13 bases fit TRBD2. The trim removed 0 bases at V and 2 bases at J, leaving 1 base unmatched. The CDR3 loop spans 16 amino acids. Per the germline V gene, CDR1 is SGHRS and CDR2 is YFSETQ. The DNA of the CDR3 is TGCGCCAGCAGCTTGGGGGGACTAGCGGGACAAGAGACCCAGTACTTC. Its translation is CASSLGGLAGQETQYF.

J is TRBJ2-7 and V is TRBV28; tentative D call: TRBD2 (5 bases). Germline V gives CDR1 MDHEN, CDR2 SYDVKM. V lost 6 bases and J lost 0, with 21 bases in between. This CDR3 comprises 17 residues. The CDR3 DNA follows: TGTGCCAGCAGCCCGAAGATTCTGTGGCGGGCCTCCTACGAGCAGTACTTC. This sequence encodes CASSPKILWRASYEQYF.

The CDR3 is CASGTETYEQYF. For the CDR3, the DNA is TGTGCCAGCGGGACAGAGACCTACGAGCAGTACTTC. The V and J genes are TRBV2 and TRBJ2-7; 7 bases are shared with TRBD1. CDR1 SNHLY and CDR2 FYNNEI come from the germline V gene. The CDR3 spans 12 residues. V trimming: 8 bases; J trimming: 2 bases; junction bases outside the gene matches: 3.

The chain links TRBV11-2 to TRBJ2-1; 7 positions agree with TRBD2. V was pared by 2 bases and J by 0 bases, with 4 bases of the junction left unmatched. The CDR3 runs 16 residues. From germline, CDR1 is SGHAT and CDR2 FQNNGV. This CDR3 reads CASSLRRDYSYNEQFF. The DNA of the CDR3 is TGTGCCAGCAGCTTACGCCGGGACTACTCCTACAATGAGCAGTTCTTC.

This clone was seen only a few times. The V and J genes are TRBV5-1 and TRBJ1-1; tentative D call: TRBD1 (5 bases). The CDR3 runs to 13 residues. Looked up from germline, CDR1 is SGHRS and CDR2 is YFSETQ. The ends were cut back, 2 bases at V and 4 bases at J, with 9 bases in the middle. The CDR3 here is CASSLPGATEAFF. For the CDR3, the DNA is TGCGCCAGCAGCTTACCCGGGGCCACTGAAGCTTTCTTT.

The chain recombines TRBV28 with TRBJ2-1, with D possibly TRBD2 on 5 matching bases. Germline V gene sequence: CDR1 MDHEN, CDR2 SYDVKM. Deletions cut 2 bases from V and 5 bases from J, with 16 bases between. This CDR3 comprises 16 residues. CDR3 in DNA: TGTGCCAGCAGTTTAGGAGGAGCCTCGGACCACAATGAGCAGTTCTTC. Protein sequence: CASSLGGASDHNEQFF.

Of note for this clone: The identical CDR3 is also encoded by other nucleotide sequences in the sample. The CDR3 spells CASSLNEKLFF. CDR3 coding DNA: TGCGCCAGCAGCTTGAATGAAAAACTGTTTTTT. The J gene is TRBJ1-4, the V gene TRBV5-1; D is uncertain. The CDR3 runs 11 residues. The germline V gene has CDR1 SGHRS and CDR2 YFSETQ. Trimming removed 1 base at V and 5 bases at J, with 0 bases between. Using reference TRBV5-1 and TRBJ1-4 for the parts outside the CDR3, the full variable domain is KAGVTQTPRYLIKTRGQQVTLSCSPISGHRSVSWYQQTPGQGLQFLFEYFSETQRNKGNFPGRFSGRQFSNSRSEMNVSTLELGDSALYLCASSLNEKLFFGSGTQLSVL.

This chain joins TRBV19 and TRBJ2-1, with 9 bases identical to TRBD2. Germline CDR1 reads LNHDA; CDR2 reads SQIVND (reference sequence). The V gene end was trimmed by 6 bases and the J gene end by 3 bases; junction bases not matched to a gene: 6. The CDR3 consists of 15 residues. The CDR3 sequence is CASRRGRANYNEQFF. The CDR3 coding sequence is TGTGCCAGTAGGCGCGGGAGGGCGAACTACAATGAGCAGTTCTTC.

The genes are TRBV12-2 and TRBJ1-4; TRBD1, as called in the table, went unchecked against the DNA. TRBV12-2 constitutes a pseudogene. The CDR3 contains 18 residues. In nucleotides, the CDR3 is TGTGCAAGTCGCTTCGGGACAGGGGGCGCGAAGACTAATGAAAAACTGTTTTTT. It yields the protein CASRFGTGGAKTNEKLFF.

This chain uses TRBV28 with TRBJ2-3; 7 nucleotides agree with TRBD1. There are 15 residues in the CDR3. V shed 5 bases and J 4 bases; nucleotides not matched to a gene: 9. Per germline, CDR1 MDHEN and CDR2 SYDVKM. This CDR3 is CASSPGTVVSDTQYF. CDR3 DNA: TGTGCCAGCAGTCCAGGGACAGTGGTCTCAGATACGCAGTATTTT. The variable domain in full, with the rest retrieved from reference TRBV28 and TRBJ2-3, is DVKVTQSSRYLVKRTGEKVFLECVQDMDHENMFWYRQDPGLGLRLIYFSYDVKMKEKGDIPEGYSVSREKKERFSLILESASTNQTSMYLCASSPGTVVSDTQYFGPGTRLTVL.

The rearrangement links TRBV2 to TRBJ1-5; 8 bases agree with TRBD1. The CDR3 is made up of 15 amino acids. Germline V gene sequence: CDR1 SNHLY, CDR2 FYNNEI. V shed 5 bases and J 6 bases; nucleotides not matched to a gene: 9. As DNA, the CDR3 is TGTGCCAGCAGTCCAAGGACAGGGTCCAGTCAGCCCCAGCATTTT. It encodes CASSPRTGSSQPQHF. Full variable domain (outside the CDR3, taken from reference TRBV2 and TRBJ1-5): EPEVTQTPSHQVTQMGQEVILRCVPISNHLYFYWYRQILGQKVEFLVSFYNNEISEKSEIFDDQFSVERPDGSNFTLKIRSTKLEDSAMYFCASSPRTGSSQPQHFGDGTRLSIL.

The CDR3 DNA follows: TGTGCCAGCAGCTCCCAGACCGGTGAGCAGTTCTTC. It is translated as CASSSQTGEQFF. This rearrangement joins TRBV7-3 to TRBJ2-1; D call uncertain. Between the trimmed V and J ends, which lost 4 bases and 9 bases, there was a span of 10 bases. The CDR3 has 12 amino acids. Germline CDR1 and CDR2: SGHTA and FQGTGA.

The chain uses TRBV28 and TRBJ2-7, with TRBD2 matching over 7 bases. J lost 0 bases, V lost 3 bases, and 5 bases had no gene match. CDR3 length: 15 residues. CDR1 is MDHEN and CDR2 is SYDVKM in the germline V gene. This CDR3 reads CASSLEWDYSYEQYF. In DNA, the CDR3 is TGTGCCAGCAGTTTGGAGTGGGACTACTCCTACGAGCAGTACTTC.

The J gene is TRBJ1-5, the V gene TRBV18; weak D call: TRBD1 (6 bases). This CDR3 contains 16 residues. V gave up 3 bases and J gave up 0 bases, with 12 bases separating them. Germline V gene sequence: CDR1 KGHSH, CDR2 LQKENI. For the CDR3, the DNA is TGTGCCAGCTCACCCCAGACAGGTCTTAGCAATCAGCCCCAGCATTTT. This sequence encodes CASSPQTGLSNQPQHF.

CDR3 residues: CATQRGLEETQYF. The CDR3 DNA sequence: TGTGCCACCCAGAGAGGTCTGGAGGAGACCCAGTACTTC. This chain uses TRBV28 with TRBJ2-5; the D is unclear. CDR3 length equals 13 residues. The V and J ends lost 10 bases and 5 bases respectively, with 17 bases between them. Germline V gene data show CDR1 as MDHEN and CDR2 as SYDVKM.

The chain couples TRBV6-5 to TRBJ1-4; the D is unclear. Germline V gene data show CDR1 as MNHEY and CDR2 as SVGAGI. The CDR3 contains 13 residues. The ends were cut back, 5 bases at V and 8 bases at J, with 12 bases in the middle. CDR3 loop: CASSTLVGEKLFF. CDR3 DNA: TGTGCCAGCAGTACCCTTGTAGGCGAAAAACTGTTTTTT.

The chain carries TRBV6-6 and TRBJ2-3; 9 bases are a match to TRBD2. The CDR3 is 15 amino acids. J was trimmed by 2 bases and V by 4 bases; bases with no gene match: 4. From germline, CDR1 is MNHNY and CDR2 SVGAGI (reference sequence). The CDR3 here is CASSWGLADTDTQYF. DNA of the CDR3: TGTGCCAGCAGTTGGGGACTAGCAGACACAGATACGCAGTATTTT.

As concerns this clone: One end of the junction fails to match germline, which may point to a read error. This chain joins TRBV28 and TRBJ1-2; D unresolved. Germline CDR1 MDHEN, CDR2 SYDVKM. This CDR3 has 12 residues. The chain's CDR3 is CASKAAKYGYTF. The CDR3 DNA is TGTGCCAGCAAGGCAGCTAAGTATGGCTACACCTTC.

The chain links TRBV5-1 to TRBJ1-2, with D maybe TRBD1 (5 bases). This CDR3 has 15 residues. Germline-derived CDR1 and CDR2 are SGHRS and YFSETQ. V shed 2 bases and J shed 0 bases, with 11 bases lying between them. The CDR3 here is CASSFMTASNYGYTF. CDR3 bases: TGCGCCAGCAGCTTTATGACAGCGTCTAACTATGGCTACACCTTC.

V usage is TRBV15 and J usage is TRBJ1-2; the D is unclear. V was shortened by 0 bases and J by 4 bases, with 9 bases between the two germline ends. The length of the CDR3 is 14 residues. Germline V gene data show CDR1 as LNHNV and CDR2 as YYDKDF (reference sequence). The CDR3 sequence: CATSRDGGGYGYTF. DNA of the CDR3: TGTGCCACCAGCAGAGATGGAGGTGGCTATGGCTACACCTTC.

Comments on this clone: Other DNA sequences of this sample code for an identical CDR3. The genes are TRBV18 and TRBJ1-1; D call uncertain. The CDR3 covers 14 residues. Germline CDR1 is KGHSH and CDR2 is LQKENI. V shed 3 bases and J shed 3 bases, with 11 bases lying between them. CDR3 sequence (DNA): TGTGCCAGCTCACCTAGGGCGAGCGACACTGAAGCTTTCTTT. Its translation is CASSPRASDTEAFF.

This chain uses TRBV18 with TRBJ1-5, with D possibly TRBD1 on 6 matching bases. Trimming shortened V by 5 bases and J by 7 bases, and 15 bases separated the two germline ends. In germline, CDR1 is KGHSH, CDR2 LQKENI. The CDR3 is 14 residues long. CDR3 bases: TGTGCCAGCTCAACAGGGTTGGGAGGGCAGCCCCAGCATTTT. The encoded protein is CASSTGLGGQPQHF.

This rearrangement joins TRBV27 to TRBJ2-5, with TRBD2 matching 10 bases. This CDR3 is 15 amino acids long. Germline V gene sequence: CDR1 MNHEY, CDR2 SMNVEV (reference sequence). The J segment lost 5 bases and the V segment lost 5 bases, leaving 8 bases of the junction unmatched. CDR3 DNA sequence: TGTGCCAGCAGTGCAATAGCGGGAGGTAGTGAGACCCAGTACTTC. This translates into CASSAIAGGSETQYF.